Listed below are T cell receptor beta chains from one sample, sequenced in a study of cytomegalovirus exposure and HLA in healthy donors. Assay: immunoSEQ multiplex PCR; the TCRdb copy retains only in-frame clones and omits some. This sample has roughly 260,000 clones, with roughly 89% found just once. Input material: PBMCs. The source of these receptors is a man between 18 and 29 years old in good health and CMV-seronegative. Each CDR3 is given with its conserved first and last residue. Each record gives: CDR3 protein, CDR3 DNA, D gene, J gene, clone size, V gene. A D gene is named only where the DNA matches it firmly. Some rows mark clone size as missing; the rest say once, few, many or name a class of expanded clone.

CASSMSGEWGNQHF	TGTGCCAGCTCCATGAGCGGGGAGTGGGGGAACCAGCATTTT	.	TRBJ1-5	.	TRBV18
CASSYQTGGRRYGYTF	TGTGCCAGCAGTTACCAAACAGGGGGCCGACGGTATGGCTACACCTTC	TRBD1	TRBJ1-2	.	TRBV6-5
CASSPSGQGSTGELFF	TGTGCCAGCTCACCTTCAGGACAGGGAAGCACCGGGGAGCTGTTTTTT	TRBD1	TRBJ2-2	.	TRBV18
CASSSRDSSSDTIYF	TGTGCCAGCAGTTCTCGGGACAGTTCGAGCGACACCATATATTTT	TRBD1	TRBJ1-3	.	TRBV6-5
CASRSRGRTDTQYF	TGTGCCAGCAGGAGCAGGGGGCGCACAGATACGCAGTATTTT	TRBD1	TRBJ2-3	once	TRBV28
CASAAGHTYNEQFF	TGTGCCAGCGCCGCGGGCCATACCTACAATGAGCAGTTCTTC	.	TRBJ2-1	.	TRBV27
CASSLAGEQYF	TGTGCCAGCAGCTTGGCGGGCGAGCAGTACTTC	.	TRBJ2-7	.	TRBV7-8
CASSPGQGANQPQHF	TGTGCCAGCTCACCGGGACAGGGGGCTAATCAGCCCCAGCATTTT	TRBD1	TRBJ1-5	few	TRBV19
CASTTPRGQGLYEQYF	TGTGCCAGCACCACCCCCAGGGGACAGGGACTCTACGAGCAGTACTTC	TRBD1	TRBJ2-7	.	TRBV7-9
CASSARDRGVEQYF	TGTGCCAGCAGCGCCCGGGACAGGGGAGTCGAGCAGTACTTC	TRBD1	TRBJ2-7	.	TRBV7-8
CASSIWRDNQPQHF	TGTGCCAGTAGTATCTGGCGGGACAATCAGCCCCAGCATTTT	.	TRBJ1-5	.	TRBV19